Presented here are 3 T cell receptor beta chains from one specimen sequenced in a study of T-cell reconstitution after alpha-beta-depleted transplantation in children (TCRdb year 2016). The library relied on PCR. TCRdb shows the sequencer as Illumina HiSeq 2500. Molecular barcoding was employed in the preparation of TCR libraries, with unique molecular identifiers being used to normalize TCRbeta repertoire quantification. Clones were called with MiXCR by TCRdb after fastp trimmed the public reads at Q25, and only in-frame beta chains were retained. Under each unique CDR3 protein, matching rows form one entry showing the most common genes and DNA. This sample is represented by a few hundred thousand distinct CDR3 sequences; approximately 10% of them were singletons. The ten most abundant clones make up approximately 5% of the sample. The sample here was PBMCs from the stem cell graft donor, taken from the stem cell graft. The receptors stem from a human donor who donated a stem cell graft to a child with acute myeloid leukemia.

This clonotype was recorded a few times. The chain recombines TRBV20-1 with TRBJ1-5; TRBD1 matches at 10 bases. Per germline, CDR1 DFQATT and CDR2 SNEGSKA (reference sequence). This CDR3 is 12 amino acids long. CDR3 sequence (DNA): TGCAGCGGGACAGGGGGCAATCAGCCCCAGCATTTT. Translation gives CSGTGGNQPQHF.

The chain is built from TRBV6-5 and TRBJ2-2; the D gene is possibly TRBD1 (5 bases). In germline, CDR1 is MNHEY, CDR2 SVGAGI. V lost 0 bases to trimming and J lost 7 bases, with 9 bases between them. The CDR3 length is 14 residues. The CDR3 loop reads CASSYSFDSGELFF. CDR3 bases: TGTGCCAGCAGTTACTCCTTCGACAGCGGGGAGCTGTTTTTT.

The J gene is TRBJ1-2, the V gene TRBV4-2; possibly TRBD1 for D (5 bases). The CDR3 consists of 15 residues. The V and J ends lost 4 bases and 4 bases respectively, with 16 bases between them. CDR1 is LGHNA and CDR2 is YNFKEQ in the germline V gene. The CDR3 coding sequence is TGTGCCAGCAGCCTAAACCGGGACCCGGCCTATGGCTACACCTTC. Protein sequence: CASSLNRDPAYGYTF.